The sequence of this T cell receptor beta chain was determined in a study of cytomegalovirus exposure and HLA in healthy donors. The CDR3 contains 18 residues. V was clipped by 1 base and J by 1 base, with 14 bases between them. Per germline, CDR1 MGHRA and CDR2 YSYEKL. PCR was performed using 60 Vbeta and 13 Jbeta primers. Here immunoSEQ multiplex PCR was the method, and the copy in TCRdb shows in-frame clones only, minus some. The table shows about 160,000 clones, with roughly 77% occurring only once. The sample consisted of PBMCs. This TCR was sampled from a young man in good health and CMV-seropositive. The chain couples TRBV4-1 to TRBJ2-6; tentatively, D is TRBD2 (6 bases). The CDR3 DNA reads TGCGCCAGCAGCCAAGTGGGACGGGAGAGATCTGGGGCCAACGTCCTGACTTTC. Amino acids: CASSQVGRERSGANVLTF.